A selection of T cell receptor beta chains follows, all from one sample in a study of T-cell memory formation after mild COVID-19. One entry per CDR3 protein results from TCRdb running MiXCR on the 5' RACE reads. The repertoire holds around 300,000 distinct CDR3 sequences, with approximately 14% as singletons. Source material: PBMCs or a T cell subset sorted from them (not recorded which). The receptors were gathered from a man aged 18 to 35 who had mild COVID-19 (a few samples of this study predate the infection). Cell type and time point are not known. Each CDR3 is given with its conserved first and last residue. The D gene is left open where the match is weak. Not every row has a clone size; where given, it reads once, few, many or a size class.

CDR3aa: CASSQEGPSGVPWGDTQYF
CDR3nt: TGCGCCAGCAGCCAAGAGGGGCCTAGCGGGGTACCCTGGGGAGATACGCAGTATTTT
j_gene: TRBJ2-3
d_gene: TRBD2
abundance: .
v_gene: TRBV4-3

CDR3aa: CASSQGPDGYSYNEQFF
CDR3nt: TGCGCCAGCAGCCAGGGCCCAGACGGATACTCCTACAATGAGCAGTTCTTC
j_gene: TRBJ2-1
d_gene: .
abundance: few
v_gene: TRBV4-1

CDR3aa: CSARDQGSGGATSTDTQYF
CDR3nt: TGCAGTGCTAGAGATCAGGGCAGCGGGGGTGCTACTAGCACAGATACGCAGTATTTT
j_gene: TRBJ2-3
d_gene: TRBD2
abundance: .
v_gene: TRBV20-1

CDR3aa: CASSGAGMSPNF
CDR3nt: TGTGCCAGCAGTGGGGCCGGGATGTCACCCAACTTC
j_gene: TRBJ2-1
d_gene: .
abundance: .
v_gene: TRBV2

CDR3aa: CASSYPGGDEQYF
CDR3nt: TGTGCCAGCAGTTACCCGGGTGGCGACGAGCAGTACTTC
j_gene: TRBJ2-7
d_gene: .
abundance: .
v_gene: TRBV6-5

CDR3aa: CASSFVAGVGYTF
CDR3nt: TGTGCCAGCAGTTTCGTCGCAGGGGTTGGCTACACCTTC
j_gene: TRBJ1-2
d_gene: .
abundance: few
v_gene: TRBV12-3/TRBV12-4

CDR3aa: CASSDKSSYNSPLHF
CDR3nt: TGTGCCAGCAGTGATAAGAGCTCCTATAATTCACCCCTCCACTTT
j_gene: TRBJ1-6
d_gene: .
abundance: .
v_gene: TRBV25-1

CDR3aa: CASSFLQGTSYEQYF
CDR3nt: TGTGCCAGCAGCTTCTTACAGGGGACCTCCTACGAGCAGTACTTC
j_gene: TRBJ2-7
d_gene: TRBD1
abundance: .
v_gene: TRBV7-8

CDR3aa: CASSEGLAGSQYF
CDR3nt: TGTGCCAGCAGTGAAGGACTAGCGGGTAGCCAGTACTTC
j_gene: TRBJ2-5
d_gene: TRBD2
abundance: few
v_gene: TRBV2

CDR3aa: CASSYQPDRNYGYTF
CDR3nt: TGCGCCAGCAGCTACCAACCCGACAGGAACTATGGCTACACCTTC
j_gene: TRBJ1-2
d_gene: .
abundance: .
v_gene: TRBV5-1

CDR3aa: CASSYSGSLLTDTQYF
CDR3nt: TGTGCCAGCAGTTACTCGGGTTCTCTTCTCACAGATACGCAGTATTTT
j_gene: TRBJ2-3
d_gene: .
abundance: .
v_gene: TRBV6-6

CDR3aa: CASSASGGEQYF
CDR3nt: TGTGCCAGCAGCGCATCTGGGGGAGAGCAGTACTTC
j_gene: TRBJ2-7
d_gene: .
abundance: few
v_gene: TRBV9

CDR3aa: CSARGGRVNSPLHF
CDR3nt: TGCAGTGCTAGGGGAGGCAGGGTGAATTCACCCCTCCACTTT
j_gene: TRBJ1-6
d_gene: .
abundance: .
v_gene: TRBV20-1

CDR3aa: CASSSDRDRGQETQYF
CDR3nt: TGTGCCAGCAGTTCAGACCGAGACAGGGGACAAGAGACCCAGTACTTC
j_gene: TRBJ2-5
d_gene: TRBD1
abundance: .
v_gene: TRBV6-5

CDR3aa: CASSPYVSNNEQFF
CDR3nt: TGTGCCAGCAGCCCGTATGTGAGCAACAATGAGCAGTTCTTC
j_gene: TRBJ2-1
d_gene: .
abundance: many
v_gene: TRBV7-8

CDR3aa: CASSPRTSVHEQYF
CDR3nt: TGTGCCAGCAGCCCCCGGACTAGCGTCCACGAGCAGTACTTC
j_gene: TRBJ2-7
d_gene: TRBD2
abundance: many
v_gene: TRBV13

CDR3aa: CASGRGAGETQYF
CDR3nt: TGTGCCAGCGGACGAGGGGCCGGGGAGACCCAGTACTTC
j_gene: TRBJ2-5
d_gene: .
abundance: .
v_gene: TRBV7-2

CDR3aa: CASSQDLGRETQYF
CDR3nt: TGTGCCAGCAGCCAAGATCTGGGTCGAGAGACCCAGTACTTC
j_gene: TRBJ2-5
d_gene: .
abundance: many
v_gene: TRBV3-1

CDR3aa: CASSEVGTEAFF
CDR3nt: TGTGCCAGCAGTGAGGTGGGGACTGAAGCTTTCTTT
j_gene: TRBJ1-1
d_gene: .
abundance: few
v_gene: TRBV6-1

CDR3aa: CASSSQGAVAGELFF
CDR3nt: TGTGCCAGCAGCTCACAGGGGGCAGTGGCCGGGGAGCTGTTTTTT
j_gene: TRBJ2-2
d_gene: TRBD1
abundance: few
v_gene: TRBV7-2

CDR3aa: CASSLVGLAGETQYF
CDR3nt: TGCGCCAGCAGCTTGGTAGGACTAGCGGGGGAGACCCAGTACTTC
j_gene: TRBJ2-5
d_gene: TRBD2
abundance: .
v_gene: TRBV5-1

CDR3aa: CASSFGQGHQPQHF
CDR3nt: TGTGCCAGCAGCTTCGGACAGGGACATCAGCCCCAGCATTTT
j_gene: TRBJ1-5
d_gene: TRBD1
abundance: few
v_gene: TRBV7-2

CDR3aa: CASSPDIGELFF
CDR3nt: TGTGCCAGCAGCCCGGATATCGGGGAGCTGTTTTTT
j_gene: TRBJ2-2
d_gene: .
abundance: .
v_gene: TRBV3-2

CDR3aa: CASSELGTLTDTQYF
CDR3nt: TGTGCCAGCAGTGAATTAGGGACTTTGACAGATACGCAGTATTTT
j_gene: TRBJ2-3
d_gene: .
abundance: .
v_gene: TRBV2

CDR3aa: CASRREGAYGYTF
CDR3nt: TGTGCCAGCAGGCGGGAGGGGGCCTATGGCTACACCTTC
j_gene: TRBJ1-2
d_gene: TRBD1
abundance: many
v_gene: TRBV6-5

CDR3aa: CASSQDPPNQPQHF
CDR3nt: TGTGCCAGCAGCCAAGATCCCCCCAATCAGCCCCAGCATTTT
j_gene: TRBJ1-5
d_gene: .
abundance: few
v_gene: TRBV4-2

CDR3aa: CASSEVSGGQETQYF
CDR3nt: TGTGCCAGCAGTGAGGTTAGCGGGGGCCAAGAGACCCAGTACTTC
j_gene: TRBJ2-5
d_gene: TRBD2
abundance: .
v_gene: TRBV2

CDR3aa: CASKARQVFAAGELFF
CDR3nt: TGTGCCAGCAAAGCCCGACAGGTTTTCGCCGCCGGGGAGCTGTTTTTT
j_gene: TRBJ2-2
d_gene: .
abundance: .
v_gene: TRBV6-5

CDR3aa: CASSQEPGQKEKLFF
CDR3nt: TGCGCCAGCAGCCAAGAACCGGGACAAAAAGAAAAACTGTTTTTT
j_gene: TRBJ1-4
d_gene: .
abundance: .
v_gene: TRBV4-3

CDR3aa: CATRTDRGSYNEQFF
CDR3nt: TGTGCCACCAGGACCGACAGGGGTTCCTACAATGAGCAGTTCTTC
j_gene: TRBJ2-1
d_gene: TRBD1
abundance: many
v_gene: TRBV15

CDR3aa: CASSGGAANEQFF
CDR3nt: TGTGCCAGTAGCGGGGGGGCCGCCAATGAGCAGTTCTTC
j_gene: TRBJ2-1
d_gene: TRBD2
abundance: few
v_gene: TRBV9

CDR3aa: CASSLGTGRDRLF
CDR3nt: TGTGCCAGCAGCTTAGGAACCGGCAGGGATCGTCTCTTC
j_gene: TRBJ2-1
d_gene: .
abundance: few
v_gene: TRBV7-2

CDR3aa: CASSVIGSGSTDTQYF
CDR3nt: TGTGCCAGCAGCGTTATTGGTAGCGGAAGCACAGATACGCAGTATTTT
j_gene: TRBJ2-3
d_gene: .
abundance: few
v_gene: TRBV9

CDR3aa: CASSRLADRHEQYF
CDR3nt: TGTGCCAGCAGTAGACTAGCGGATAGGCACGAGCAGTACTTC
j_gene: TRBJ2-7
d_gene: TRBD2
abundance: few
v_gene: TRBV6-5

CDR3aa: CASSPTGGADQPQHF
CDR3nt: TGTGCCAGCTCACCTACAGGGGGCGCCGATCAGCCCCAGCATTTT
j_gene: TRBJ1-5
d_gene: TRBD1
abundance: .
v_gene: TRBV18

CDR3aa: CATSDPSGGAQEQFF
CDR3nt: TGTGCCACCAGTGACCCTAGCGGGGGGGCCCAGGAGCAGTTCTTC
j_gene: TRBJ2-1
d_gene: TRBD2
abundance: few
v_gene: TRBV24-1

CDR3aa: CASSLGTANTEAFF
CDR3nt: TGTGCCAGCAGCTTGGGGACAGCGAACACTGAAGCTTTCTTT
j_gene: TRBJ1-1
d_gene: TRBD1
abundance: many
v_gene: TRBV5-1

CDR3aa: CASSPIAGHTDTQYF
CDR3nt: TGTGCCAGCAGTCCGATAGCGGGGCACACAGATACGCAGTATTTT
j_gene: TRBJ2-3
d_gene: TRBD2
abundance: few
v_gene: TRBV6-5

CDR3aa: CASTGTGNQPQHF
CDR3nt: TGTGCCAGCACCGGGACAGGCAATCAGCCCCAGCATTTT
j_gene: TRBJ1-5
d_gene: TRBD1
abundance: many
v_gene: TRBV6-2/TRBV6-3

CDR3aa: CASSVAPLTSGQETQYF
CDR3nt: TGTGCCAGCAGCGTAGCACCCTTGACTAGCGGGCAAGAGACCCAGTACTTC
j_gene: TRBJ2-5
d_gene: TRBD2
abundance: .
v_gene: TRBV9

CDR3aa: CASSDDRDTQYF
CDR3nt: TGTGCCAGCAGCGATGACAGGGATACGCAGTATTTT
j_gene: TRBJ2-3
d_gene: .
abundance: many
v_gene: TRBV12-3/TRBV12-4

CDR3aa: CASSPRQRDTQYF
CDR3nt: TGTGCCAGCAGCCCCCGTCAGCGGGATACGCAGTATTTT
j_gene: TRBJ2-3
d_gene: .
abundance: many
v_gene: TRBV2

CDR3aa: CASSSPGRGYTF
CDR3nt: TGTGCCAGCAGCTCACCGGGGAGGGGCTACACCTTC
j_gene: TRBJ1-2
d_gene: .
abundance: few
v_gene: TRBV7-2

CDR3aa: CSASAWGAYEQYF
CDR3nt: TGCAGTGCTAGCGCTTGGGGAGCCTACGAGCAGTACTTC
j_gene: TRBJ2-7
d_gene: .
abundance: few
v_gene: TRBV20-1

CDR3aa: CASSSRASGGRNYGYTF
CDR3nt: TGTGCCAGCAGCTCCCGTGCTTCCGGGGGACGGAACTATGGCTACACCTTC
j_gene: TRBJ1-2
d_gene: .
abundance: .
v_gene: TRBV7-9

CDR3aa: CASSPWGGNEQFF
CDR3nt: TGTGCCAGCAGCCCTTGGGGGGGCAATGAGCAGTTCTTC
j_gene: TRBJ2-1
d_gene: TRBD2
abundance: many
v_gene: TRBV14

CDR3aa: CATRNRGVNTGELFF
CDR3nt: TGTGCCACCAGGAACAGGGGCGTTAACACCGGGGAGCTGTTTTTT
j_gene: TRBJ2-2
d_gene: TRBD1
abundance: few
v_gene: TRBV24-1

CDR3aa: CSASEQGPDTQYF
CDR3nt: TGCAGTGCTAGTGAACAGGGTCCAGATACGCAGTATTTT
j_gene: TRBJ2-3
d_gene: .
abundance: few
v_gene: TRBV20-1

CDR3aa: CASSRAPDRGTEAFF
CDR3nt: TGTGCCAGCAGCCGCGCACCTGACAGGGGCACTGAAGCTTTCTTT
j_gene: TRBJ1-1
d_gene: TRBD1
abundance: few
v_gene: TRBV5-6

CDR3aa: CASSEVQGGQETQYF
CDR3nt: TGTGCCAGCAGTGAAGTCCAGGGGGGCCAAGAGACCCAGTACTTC
j_gene: TRBJ2-5
d_gene: .
abundance: .
v_gene: TRBV6-1

CDR3aa: CASSMGAVYNEQFF
CDR3nt: TGCGCCAGCAGCATGGGGGCCGTATACAATGAGCAGTTCTTC
j_gene: TRBJ2-1
d_gene: .
abundance: many
v_gene: TRBV5-1

CDR3aa: CASSPDIGSYEQYF
CDR3nt: TGCGCCAGCAGCCCGGACATTGGATCCTACGAGCAGTACTTC
j_gene: TRBJ2-7
d_gene: .
abundance: .
v_gene: TRBV5-1

CDR3aa: CASSQRDGDNSPLHF
CDR3nt: TGCGCCAGCAGCCAGAGGGACGGTGATAATTCACCCCTCCACTTT
j_gene: TRBJ1-6
d_gene: .
abundance: .
v_gene: TRBV4-1